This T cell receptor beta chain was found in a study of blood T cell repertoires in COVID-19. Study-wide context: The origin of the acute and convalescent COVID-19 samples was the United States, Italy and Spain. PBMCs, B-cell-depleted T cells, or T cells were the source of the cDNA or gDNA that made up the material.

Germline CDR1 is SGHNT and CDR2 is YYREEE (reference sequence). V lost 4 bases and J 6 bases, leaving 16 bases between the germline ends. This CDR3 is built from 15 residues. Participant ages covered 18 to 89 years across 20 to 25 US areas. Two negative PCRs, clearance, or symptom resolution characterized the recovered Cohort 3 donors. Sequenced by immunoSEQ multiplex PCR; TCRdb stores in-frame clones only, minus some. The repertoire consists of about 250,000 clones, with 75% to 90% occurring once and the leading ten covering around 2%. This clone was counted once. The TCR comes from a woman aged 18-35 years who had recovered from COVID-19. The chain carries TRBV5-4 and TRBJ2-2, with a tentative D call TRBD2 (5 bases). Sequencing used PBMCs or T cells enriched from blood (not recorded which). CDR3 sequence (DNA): TGTGCCAGCAGCCGCGAGGGTCATAGTTCCGGGGAGCTGTTTTTT. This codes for CASSREGHSSGELFF.